This is a list of T cell receptor beta chains from one sample in a study of shared clonotypes between healthy human individuals. The protocol was immunoSEQ multiplex PCR, while the TCRdb copy is restricted to in-frame clones and leaves out a portion. The data contain approximately 2,000,000 clones, approximately 90% of them singletons. Sequenced: naive CD4+ T cells from PBMCs. These receptors were taken from a man between 18 and 29 years old in good health. Some clones in this sample may be carry-over from other donors' samples. The CDR3 runs from the conserved cysteine through the conserved F or W. The order of the fields is J gene, V gene, D gene, clone size, CDR3 DNA, CDR3 protein. D genes are given only for firm matches. Size is omitted from some rows. Given values are once, few, many or a class for expanded clones.

j_call: TRBJ1-1
v_call: TRBV30
d_call: TRBD1
clone_size: .
cdr3_nt: TGTGCCTGGAGTGCCTGGACAGGGGGCAGAAACACTGAAGCTTTCTTT
cdr3_aa: CAWSAWTGGRNTEAFF

j_call: TRBJ2-1
v_call: TRBV7-3
d_call: TRBD2
clone_size: .
cdr3_nt: TGTGCCAGCAGCTCCCAAGCGGGACCTACAAATGAGCAGTTCTTC
cdr3_aa: CASSSQAGPTNEQFF

j_call: TRBJ1-4
v_call: TRBV7-9
d_call: .
clone_size: once
cdr3_nt: TGTGCCAGCAGCTCCTCGAATGAAAAACTGTTTTTT
cdr3_aa: CASSSSNEKLFF

j_call: TRBJ2-2
v_call: TRBV7-9
d_call: .
clone_size: few
cdr3_nt: TGTGCCAGCAGCTTAGGGAACACCGGGGAGCTGTTTTTT
cdr3_aa: CASSLGNTGELFF

j_call: TRBJ1-5
v_call: TRBV28
d_call: .
clone_size: .
cdr3_nt: TGTGCCAGCTGCTCCCCGGCGACGCAGCCCCAGCATTTT
cdr3_aa: CASCSPATQPQHF

j_call: TRBJ2-7
v_call: TRBV5-1
d_call: TRBD1
clone_size: .
cdr3_nt: TGCGCCAGCAGCTGGGACAGCTACGAGCAGTACTTC
cdr3_aa: CASSWDSYEQYF

j_call: TRBJ1-5
v_call: TRBV6-5
d_call: .
clone_size: .
cdr3_nt: TGTGCCAGCAGCAACAGGGTTTTTGAGCCCCAGCATTTT
cdr3_aa: CASSNRVFEPQHF

j_call: TRBJ2-7
v_call: TRBV18
d_call: .
clone_size: .
cdr3_nt: TGTGCCAGCTCACCTGAGACAGGTCAAGTCGAGCAGTACTTC
cdr3_aa: CASSPETGQVEQYF

j_call: TRBJ2-2
v_call: TRBV5-4
d_call: .
clone_size: once
cdr3_nt: TGTGCCAGCAGCTTGGAGCCTGGCGGGGAGCTGTTTTTT
cdr3_aa: CASSLEPGGELFF

j_call: TRBJ1-1
v_call: TRBV11-2
d_call: .
clone_size: .
cdr3_nt: TGTGCCAGCACGGAGGGGGGGACCCGGCCCACTGAAGCTTTCTTT
cdr3_aa: CASTEGGTRPTEAFF

j_call: TRBJ2-3
v_call: TRBV7-8
d_call: .
clone_size: .
cdr3_nt: TGTGCCAGCAGCCCGATCAGCCGACACACAGATACGCAGTATTTT
cdr3_aa: CASSPISRHTDTQYF

j_call: TRBJ1-1
v_call: TRBV21-1
d_call: .
clone_size: once
cdr3_nt: TGTGCCAGCAGCAGAAAAGGACAGGGGGGTTTGGGGGCCACTGAAGCTTTCTTT
cdr3_aa: CASSRKGQGGLGATEAFF

j_call: TRBJ1-5
v_call: TRBV5-1
d_call: .
clone_size: .
cdr3_nt: TGCGCCAGCAGCTTGGGTACAGTCTGGGAGCAGCCCCAGCATTTT
cdr3_aa: CASSLGTVWEQPQHF

j_call: TRBJ1-5
v_call: TRBV5-1
d_call: TRBD1
clone_size: .
cdr3_nt: TGCGCCAGCAGCTTGGAGGCAGGGGGCCATCAGCCCCAGCATTTT
cdr3_aa: CASSLEAGGHQPQHF

j_call: TRBJ2-5
v_call: TRBV9
d_call: .
clone_size: .
cdr3_nt: TGTGCCAGCAGCGGAGGGTCCGAGACCCAGTACTTC
cdr3_aa: CASSGGSETQYF

j_call: TRBJ1-3
v_call: TRBV10-3
d_call: TRBD1
clone_size: .
cdr3_nt: TGTGCCATCAGGGACAGGGGGCCTGGAAACACCATATATTTT
cdr3_aa: CAIRDRGPGNTIYF

j_call: TRBJ2-2
v_call: TRBV9
d_call: .
clone_size: .
cdr3_nt: TGTGCCAGCAGCGTAGATCGGGTGGGCACCGGGGAGCTGTTTTTT
cdr3_aa: CASSVDRVGTGELFF

j_call: TRBJ2-7
v_call: TRBV5-1
d_call: TRBD2
clone_size: .
cdr3_nt: TGCGCCAGCAGCTGGACCGGACTAGAGTCCTACGAGCAGTACTTC
cdr3_aa: CASSWTGLESYEQYF

j_call: TRBJ2-3
v_call: TRBV29-1
d_call: .
clone_size: .
cdr3_nt: TGCAGCGTCCTTCGGGACCCTATACCCCGGGATACGCAGTATTTT
cdr3_aa: CSVLRDPIPRDTQYF

j_call: TRBJ1-2
v_call: TRBV27
d_call: .
clone_size: .
cdr3_nt: TGTGCCCTCTTGGCGGGGGGGCGAGGCTACACCTTC
cdr3_aa: CALLAGGRGYTF

j_call: TRBJ2-1
v_call: TRBV30
d_call: .
clone_size: .
cdr3_nt: TGTGCCTGGAGCCGGGGCGGGACCCCGTGGGGTGAGCAGTTCTTC
cdr3_aa: CAWSRGGTPWGEQFF

j_call: TRBJ2-1
v_call: TRBV6-1
d_call: .
clone_size: once
cdr3_nt: TGTGCCAGCAGTGAATTCTTGTCCACGGCCGGCAATGAGCAGTTCTTC
cdr3_aa: CASSEFLSTAGNEQFF

j_call: TRBJ2-2
v_call: TRBV9
d_call: TRBD2
clone_size: .
cdr3_nt: TGTGCCAGCAGCGTTAGCGGGACTTCCGGGGAGCTGTTTTTT
cdr3_aa: CASSVSGTSGELFF

j_call: TRBJ2-5
v_call: TRBV7-2
d_call: TRBD1
clone_size: .
cdr3_nt: TGTGCCAGCAGCTTAATGGGACAGGGTGGGGGAGAGACCCAGTACTTC
cdr3_aa: CASSLMGQGGGETQYF

j_call: TRBJ2-1
v_call: TRBV28
d_call: .
clone_size: .
cdr3_nt: TGTGCCACCGGGGTAGGGCAGTTCTTC
cdr3_aa: CATGVGQFF

j_call: TRBJ2-3
v_call: TRBV5-6
d_call: .
clone_size: .
cdr3_nt: TGTGCCAGCAGCTTGAAGCCAGACACAGATACGCAGTATTTT
cdr3_aa: CASSLKPDTDTQYF

j_call: TRBJ1-2
v_call: TRBV12-5
d_call: TRBD1
clone_size: .
cdr3_nt: TGTGCTAGTGGTTTGGTCCGGGACAGGGGGAACTATGGCTACACCTTC
cdr3_aa: CASGLVRDRGNYGYTF

j_call: TRBJ1-5
v_call: TRBV28
d_call: .
clone_size: .
cdr3_nt: TGTGCCAGCAACGCGAGGGCTTGGGCCCAGCATTTT
cdr3_aa: CASNARAWAQHF

j_call: TRBJ2-1
v_call: TRBV10-3
d_call: .
clone_size: .
cdr3_nt: TGTGCCAGCACCCATGAGGCCTACAATGAGCAGTTCTTC
cdr3_aa: CASTHEAYNEQFF

j_call: TRBJ2-3
v_call: TRBV29-1
d_call: TRBD1
clone_size: .
cdr3_nt: TGCAGCGTTTCCCGGACAGGGGTCAGCACAGATACGCAGTATTTT
cdr3_aa: CSVSRTGVSTDTQYF

j_call: TRBJ1-2
v_call: TRBV4-1
d_call: .
clone_size: .
cdr3_nt: TGCGCCAGCAGCCAAGATGGGTCAGCTCTCAACTATGGCTACACCTTC
cdr3_aa: CASSQDGSALNYGYTF

j_call: TRBJ2-7
v_call: TRBV19
d_call: TRBD1
clone_size: .
cdr3_nt: TGTGCCAGTAGTTTCGACAGGGGGGGAAACGAGCAGTACTTC
cdr3_aa: CASSFDRGGNEQYF

j_call: TRBJ1-1
v_call: TRBV6-5
d_call: .
clone_size: .
cdr3_nt: TGTGCCAGCAGTTTGACAGCGAACACTGAAGCTTTCTTT
cdr3_aa: CASSLTANTEAFF

j_call: TRBJ1-4
v_call: TRBV19
d_call: .
clone_size: .
cdr3_nt: TGTGCCAGTATGCCAGAGACAACTAATGAAAAACTGTTTTTT
cdr3_aa: CASMPETTNEKLFF

j_call: TRBJ2-3
v_call: TRBV30
d_call: .
clone_size: .
cdr3_nt: TGTGCCTGGAGTGCAGGAGTTACCCGCACAGATACGCAGTATTTT
cdr3_aa: CAWSAGVTRTDTQYF

j_call: TRBJ1-3
v_call: TRBV6-6
d_call: .
clone_size: .
cdr3_nt: TGTGCCAGCAGTGCGGACAGTGGCTCTGGAAACACCATATATTTT
cdr3_aa: CASSADSGSGNTIYF

j_call: TRBJ2-3
v_call: TRBV5-6
d_call: .
clone_size: .
cdr3_nt: TGTGCCAGCAGCTTGGTGGCAGGGCGGCGAGATACGCAGTATTTT
cdr3_aa: CASSLVAGRRDTQYF

j_call: TRBJ2-7
v_call: TRBV7-9
d_call: .
clone_size: .
cdr3_nt: TGTGCCAGCAGCTTTTCCCAGGGACTCGTCGAGCAGTACTTC
cdr3_aa: CASSFSQGLVEQYF

j_call: TRBJ2-5
v_call: TRBV2
d_call: .
clone_size: .
cdr3_nt: TGTGCCAGCAGTGAACTTTCTAGCGAAGAGACCCAGTACTTC
cdr3_aa: CASSELSSEETQYF

j_call: TRBJ1-1
v_call: TRBV6-6
d_call: TRBD1
clone_size: few
cdr3_nt: TGTGCCAGCAGTCTAGGACAGGTGAACACTGAAGCTTTCTTT
cdr3_aa: CASSLGQVNTEAFF

j_call: TRBJ2-1
v_call: TRBV27
d_call: .
clone_size: .
cdr3_nt: TGTGCCAGCAGTTTAGAACCGGTGCCCAGGGAGCAGTTCTTC
cdr3_aa: CASSLEPVPREQFF

j_call: TRBJ2-7
v_call: TRBV6-1
d_call: .
clone_size: .
cdr3_nt: TGTGCCAGCAGTGAACAGGGTTTCTCCTACGAGCAGTACTTC
cdr3_aa: CASSEQGFSYEQYF